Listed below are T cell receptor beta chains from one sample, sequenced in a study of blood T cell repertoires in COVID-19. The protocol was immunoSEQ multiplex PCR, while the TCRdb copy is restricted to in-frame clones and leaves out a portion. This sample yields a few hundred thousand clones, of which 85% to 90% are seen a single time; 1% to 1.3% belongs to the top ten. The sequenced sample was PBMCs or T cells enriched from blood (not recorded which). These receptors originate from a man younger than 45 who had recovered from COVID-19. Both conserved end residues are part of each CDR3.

CDR3: CASSEQGSNTEAFF; J: TRBJ1-1; V: TRBV10-2
CDR3: CSVETSFGEFLDTEAFF; J: TRBJ1-1; V: TRBV29-1
CDR3: CASSLAGAGFETQYF; J: TRBJ2-5; V: TRBV5-1
CDR3: CASSPAQRAQETQYF; J: TRBJ2-5; V: TRBV5-1
CDR3: CASRRRGLNQPQHF; J: TRBJ1-5; V: TRBV25-1
CDR3: CASRSSGAEAFF; J: TRBJ1-1; V: TRBV7-9
CDR3: CASSLMDRGTDTEAFF; J: TRBJ1-1; V: TRBV18
CDR3: CASSIQGVNTEAFF; J: TRBJ1-1; V: TRBV19
CDR3: CASSSLAGGTQYF; J: TRBJ2-5; V: TRBV7-3
CDR3: CASSLGGRSYNEQFF; J: TRBJ2-1; V: TRBV5-1